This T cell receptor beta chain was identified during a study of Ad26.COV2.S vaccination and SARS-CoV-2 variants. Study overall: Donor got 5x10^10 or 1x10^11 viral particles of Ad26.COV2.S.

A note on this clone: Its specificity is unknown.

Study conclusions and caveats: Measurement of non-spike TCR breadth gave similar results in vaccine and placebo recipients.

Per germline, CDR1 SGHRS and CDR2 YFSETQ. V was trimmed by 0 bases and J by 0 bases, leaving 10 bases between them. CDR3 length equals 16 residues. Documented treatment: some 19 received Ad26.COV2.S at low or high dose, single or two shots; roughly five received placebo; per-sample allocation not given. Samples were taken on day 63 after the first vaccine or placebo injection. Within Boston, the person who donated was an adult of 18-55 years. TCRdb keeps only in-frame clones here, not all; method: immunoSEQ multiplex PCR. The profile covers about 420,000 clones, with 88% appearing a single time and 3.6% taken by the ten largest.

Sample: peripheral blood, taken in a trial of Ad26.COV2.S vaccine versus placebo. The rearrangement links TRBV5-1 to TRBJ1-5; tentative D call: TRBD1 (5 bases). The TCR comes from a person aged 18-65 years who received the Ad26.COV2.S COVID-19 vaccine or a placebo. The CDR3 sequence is CASSLAGGDSNQPQHF. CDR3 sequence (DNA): TGCGCCAGCAGCTTGGCCGGGGGGGATAGCAATCAGCCCCAGCATTTT.